The 7 T cell receptor beta chains listed next were all sequenced from one sample in a study of pediatric ulcerative colitis. Profiled with immunoSEQ multiplex PCR; TCRdb holds only in-frame clones, not every one. Of around 64,000 clones detected, about 86% appear once; the ten largest clones hold approximately 3.7%. Source material: blood. These TCRs come from a boy aged 10-17 years with severe ulcerative colitis.

The chain links TRBV5-6 to TRBJ2-1; D unresolved. CDR1 is SGHDT, CDR2 YYEEEE, per germline. The CDR3 has 15 residues. Trimming stripped 0 bases from V and 5 bases from J, with 12 bases between. In DNA form, the CDR3 reads TGTGCCAGCAGCTTGGAGGGCAACCTAAACAATGAGCAGTTCTTC. Translation: CASSLEGNLNNEQFF.

The V call is TRBV6-6, the J call TRBJ2-2; D possibly matches TRBD1 or TRBD2 (5 bases each). Germline loops: CDR1 MNHNY, CDR2 SVGAGI (reference sequence). The CDR3 has 16 amino acids. Trimming took 5 bases from V and 0 from J, leaving 13 bases between them. Here the CDR3 DNA reads TGTGCCAGCAGTCAATCCGGGACGTCGAACACCGGGGAGCTGTTTTTT. Protein sequence: CASSQSGTSNTGELFF.

The sample holds a few counts of this clone. The CDR3 bases are TGTGCCAGCAGTGAATTTCCTAGTACAGGCAATGAGCAGTTCTTC. Residues: CASSEFPSTGNEQFF. This sequence joins TRBV6-1 and TRBJ2-1; D possibly corresponds to TRBD1 (5 bases). CDR1 is MNHNS, CDR2 SASEGT, per germline. The V gene lost 2 bases and the J gene lost 6 bases, with 14 bases spanning the gap. This CDR3 region has 15 residues.

V is TRBV6-6 and J is TRBJ2-7, with 7 bases aligning to TRBD2. The CDR3 consists of 12 residues. V gave up 8 bases and J gave up 5 bases; unmatched junction bases: 6. The germline gives CDR1 MNHNY, CDR2 SVGAGI (reference sequence). The CDR3 nucleotides are TGTGCCAGCGGGAGGGACGCGGACGAGCAGTACTTC. The encoded protein is CASGRDADEQYF.

V and J are TRBV7-9 and TRBJ2-3, with 8 bases identical to TRBD2. The CDR3 is 18 residues long. Germline V CDR1 and CDR2: SEHNR, FQNEAQ (reference sequence). V dropped 4 bases and J dropped 3; count of bases not matched to a gene: 15. The CDR3 bases are TGTGCCAGCAGCTCAGATTTTAAGTTGAGCGGGAGTACAGATACGCAGTATTTT. Its protein product is CASSSDFKLSGSTDTQYF.

The chain uses TRBV2 and TRBJ2-7; no clear D gene. The V and J ends lost 2 bases and 3 bases respectively, with 8 bases between them. Looked up from germline, CDR1 is SNHLY and CDR2 is FYNNEI. This CDR3 has 13 amino acids. CDR3 in amino acids: CASSESGLYEQYF. The CDR3 DNA reads TGTGCCAGCAGTGAATCGGGCCTCTACGAGCAGTACTTC.

The V gene is TRBV30, the J gene TRBJ2-7; 10 nucleotides match TRBD2. V shed 3 bases and J 7 bases; nucleotides not matched to a gene: 3. Germline V gene data show CDR1 as GTSNPN and CDR2 as SVGIG (reference sequence). The length of the CDR3 is 12 residues. CDR3 bases: TGTGCCTGGAGCCCACTAGCGGGGGAGCAGTACTTC. The encoded protein is CAWSPLAGEQYF.